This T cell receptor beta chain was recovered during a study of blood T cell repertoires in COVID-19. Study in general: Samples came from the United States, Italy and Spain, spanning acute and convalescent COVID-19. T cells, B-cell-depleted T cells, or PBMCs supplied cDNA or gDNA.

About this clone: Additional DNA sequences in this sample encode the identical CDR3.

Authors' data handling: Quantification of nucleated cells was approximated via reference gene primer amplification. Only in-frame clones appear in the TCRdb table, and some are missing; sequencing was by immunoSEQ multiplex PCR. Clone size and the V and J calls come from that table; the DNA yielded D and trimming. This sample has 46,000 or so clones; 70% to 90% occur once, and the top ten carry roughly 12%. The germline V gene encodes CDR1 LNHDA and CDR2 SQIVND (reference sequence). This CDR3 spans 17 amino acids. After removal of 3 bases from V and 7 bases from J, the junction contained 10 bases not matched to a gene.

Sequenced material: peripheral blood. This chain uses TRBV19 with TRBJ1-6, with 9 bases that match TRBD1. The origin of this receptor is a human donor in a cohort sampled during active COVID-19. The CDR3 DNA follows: TGTGCCAGTAGTATCAGTTCGGGACAGGGACACAATTCACCCCTCCACTTT. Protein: CASSISSGQGHNSPLHF.